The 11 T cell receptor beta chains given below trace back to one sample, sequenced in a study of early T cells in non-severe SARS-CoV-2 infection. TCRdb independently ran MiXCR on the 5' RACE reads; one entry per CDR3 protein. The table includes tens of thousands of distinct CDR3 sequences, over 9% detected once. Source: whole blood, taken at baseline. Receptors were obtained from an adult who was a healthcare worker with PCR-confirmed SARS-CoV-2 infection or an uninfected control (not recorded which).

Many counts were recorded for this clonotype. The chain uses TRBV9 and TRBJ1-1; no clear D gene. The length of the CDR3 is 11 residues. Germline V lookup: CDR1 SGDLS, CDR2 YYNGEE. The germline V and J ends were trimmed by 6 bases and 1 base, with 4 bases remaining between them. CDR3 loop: CASTSNTEAFF. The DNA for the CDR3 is TGTGCCAGCACGTCGAACACTGAAGCTTTCTTT. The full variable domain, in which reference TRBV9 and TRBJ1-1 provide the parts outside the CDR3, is DSGVTQTPKHLITATGQRVTLRCSPRSGDLSVYWYQQSLDQGLQFLIQYYNGEERAKGNILERFSAQQFPDLHSELNLSSLELGDSALYFCASTSNTEAFFGQGTRLTVV.

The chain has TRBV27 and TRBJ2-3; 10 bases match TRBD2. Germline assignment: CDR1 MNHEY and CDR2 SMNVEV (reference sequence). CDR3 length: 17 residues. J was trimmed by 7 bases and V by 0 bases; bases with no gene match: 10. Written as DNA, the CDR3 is TGTGCCAGCAGTTTATCGATGGCTAGCGGGGGTTCACATACGCAGTATTTT. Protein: CASSLSMASGGSHTQYF.

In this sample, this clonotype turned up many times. CDR3 loop: CASSLMHTNTGELFF. CDR3 nucleotide sequence: TGCGCCAGCAGCCTCATGCACACTAACACCGGGGAGCTGTTTTTT. The chain combines TRBV5-1 with TRBJ2-2; D is uncertain. V lost 4 bases and J 2 bases, leaving 12 bases between the germline ends. The CDR3 consists of 15 residues. From germline, CDR1 is SGHRS and CDR2 YFSETQ.

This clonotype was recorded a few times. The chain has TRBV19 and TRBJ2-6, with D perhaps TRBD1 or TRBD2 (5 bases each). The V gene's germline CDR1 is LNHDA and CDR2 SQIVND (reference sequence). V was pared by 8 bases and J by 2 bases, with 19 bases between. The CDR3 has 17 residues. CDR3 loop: CASGDPGRRTGANVLTF. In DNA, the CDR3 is TGTGCCAGTGGGGATCCGGGACGGAGGACTGGGGCCAACGTCCTGACTTTC.

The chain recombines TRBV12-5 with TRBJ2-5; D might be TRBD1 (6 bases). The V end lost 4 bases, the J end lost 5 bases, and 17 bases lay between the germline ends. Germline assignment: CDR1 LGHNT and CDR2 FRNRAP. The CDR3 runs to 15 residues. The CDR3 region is CASGSRDNVLETQYF. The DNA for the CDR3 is TGTGCTAGTGGTTCCAGGGACAACGTATTGGAGACCCAGTACTTC.

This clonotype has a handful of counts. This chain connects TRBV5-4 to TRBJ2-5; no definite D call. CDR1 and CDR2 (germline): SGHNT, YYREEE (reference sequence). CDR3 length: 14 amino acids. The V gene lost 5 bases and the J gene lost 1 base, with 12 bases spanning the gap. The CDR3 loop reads CASSTDGFQETQYF. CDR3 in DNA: TGTGCCAGCAGTACAGACGGATTCCAAGAGACCCAGTACTTC.

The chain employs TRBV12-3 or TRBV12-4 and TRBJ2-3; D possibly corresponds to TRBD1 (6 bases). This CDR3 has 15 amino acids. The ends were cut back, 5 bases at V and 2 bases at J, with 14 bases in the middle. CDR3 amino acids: CASSPRGTVTDTQYF. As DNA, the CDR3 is TGTGCCAGCAGTCCAAGGGGGACCGTCACAGATACGCAGTATTTT.

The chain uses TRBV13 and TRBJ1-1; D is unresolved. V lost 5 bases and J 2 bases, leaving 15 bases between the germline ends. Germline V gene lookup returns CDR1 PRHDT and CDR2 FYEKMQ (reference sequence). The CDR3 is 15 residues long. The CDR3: CASSPVGRINTEAFF. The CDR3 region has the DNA TGTGCCAGCAGCCCCGTAGGACGGATTAACACTGAAGCTTTCTTT.

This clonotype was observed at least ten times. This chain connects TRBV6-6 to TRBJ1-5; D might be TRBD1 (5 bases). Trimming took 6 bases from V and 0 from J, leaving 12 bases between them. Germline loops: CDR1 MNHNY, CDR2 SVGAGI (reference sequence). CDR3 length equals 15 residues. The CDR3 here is CASSPWGYSNQPQHF. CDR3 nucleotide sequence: TGTGCCAGCAGCCCTTGGGGGTATAGCAATCAGCCCCAGCATTTT.

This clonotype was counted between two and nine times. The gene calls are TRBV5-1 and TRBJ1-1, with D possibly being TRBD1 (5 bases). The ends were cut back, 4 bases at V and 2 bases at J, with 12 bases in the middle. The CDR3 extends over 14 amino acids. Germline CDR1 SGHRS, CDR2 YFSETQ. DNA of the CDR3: TGCGCCAGCAGCCCGCGGGGGTTTAACACTGAAGCTTTCTTT. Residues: CASSPRGFNTEAFF.

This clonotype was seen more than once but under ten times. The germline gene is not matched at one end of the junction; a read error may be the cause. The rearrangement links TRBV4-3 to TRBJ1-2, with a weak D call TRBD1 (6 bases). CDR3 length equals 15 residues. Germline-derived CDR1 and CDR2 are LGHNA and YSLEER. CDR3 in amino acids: CASSQDRRGTPVMAF. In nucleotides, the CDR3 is TGCGCCAGCAGCCAAGATCGGAGGGGGACCCCTGTCATGGCTTTC.